The 21 T cell receptor beta chains below come from one sample, sequenced in a study of blood T cell repertoires in COVID-19. Only in-frame clones appear in the TCRdb table, and some are missing; sequencing was by immunoSEQ multiplex PCR. The sample contains tens of thousands of clones, under 90% of which appear only once. The sample comprised peripheral blood. These receptors came from a human donor with active COVID-19. The donor label of this sample is uncertain.

The chain uses TRBV19 and TRBJ1-1; TRBD1 matches at 9 bases. CDR3 length: 18 residues. The V gene's germline CDR1 is LNHDA and CDR2 SQIVND (reference sequence). V gave up 2 bases and J gave up 5 bases; unmatched junction bases: 15. Here the CDR3 reads CASSINGRQGVLVTEAFF. The DNA of the CDR3 is TGTGCCAGTAGTATAAATGGCCGACAGGGGGTACTGGTAACTGAAGCTTTCTTT.

This chain uses TRBV12-5 with TRBJ2-1, with 9 bases fitting TRBD1. The ends lost 0 bases at V and 6 bases at J; junction bases unmatched: 12. Germline V CDR1 and CDR2: LGHNT, FRNRAP. This CDR3 has 18 amino acids. The CDR3 DNA reads as TGTGCTAGTGGTTTGGTACTCGCCCCGGGACAGGGTGGCAATGAGCAGTTCTTC. This translates into CASGLVLAPGQGGNEQFF. Combining the CDR3 with reference TRBV12-5 and TRBJ2-1 gives the whole variable domain DARVTQTPRHKVTEMGQEVTMRCQPILGHNTVFWYRQTMMQGLELLAYFRNRAPLDDSGMPKDRFSAEMPDATLATLKIQPSEPRDSAVYFCASGLVLAPGQGGNEQFFGPGTRLTVL.

The chain couples TRBV6-5 to TRBJ2-2; D uncertain. CDR3 length: 15 residues. Per the germline V gene, CDR1 is MNHEY and CDR2 is SVGAGI. V was cut by 4 bases and J by 3 bases, with 12 bases left in between. CDR3 loop: CASSLSQSHTGELFF. The CDR3 DNA follows: TGTGCCAGCAGTTTATCACAAAGTCACACCGGGGAGCTGTTTTTT.

V is TRBV7-9 and J is TRBJ2-5, with 11 bases lining up with TRBD2. V lost 2 bases to trimming and J lost 1 base; unmatched junction nucleotides: 6. CDR3 length equals 17 residues. The germline V gene has CDR1 SEHNR and CDR2 FQNEAQ (reference sequence). The CDR3, as DNA: TGTGCCAGCAGCTTAAGTCGACTAGCGGGGCCCCAAGAGACCCAGTACTTC. Translation: CASSLSRLAGPQETQYF.

The chain employs TRBV5-5 and TRBJ2-5, with a weak D call TRBD1 (6 bases). The V end was cut by 1 base, the J end by 4 bases, with 11 bases between. The germline gives CDR1 SGHKS, CDR2 YYEKEE (reference sequence). This CDR3 spans 14 amino acids. The CDR3: CASSLFGGPETQYF. As DNA, the CDR3 is TGTGCCAGCAGCTTGTTTGGGGGCCCAGAGACCCAGTACTTC.

This chain links TRBV4-2 with TRBJ1-5; no firm D call. This CDR3 has 15 residues. Germline CDR1 LGHNA, CDR2 YNFKEQ. V lost 6 bases to trimming and J lost 4 bases, with 16 bases between them. In DNA, the CDR3 is TGTGCCAGCAGTCTCACGCCCCTTCAGAATCAGCCCCAGCATTTT. Protein sequence: CASSLTPLQNQPQHF.

DNA of the CDR3: TGCGCCAGCAGCCAAGATCTGACGGGGGACCCCACAGATACGCAGTATTTT. Its translation: CASSQDLTGDPTDTQYF. J is TRBJ2-3 and V is TRBV4-3; D possibly corresponds to TRBD2 (6 bases). V lost 0 bases and J 2 bases, leaving 15 bases between the germline ends. Germline-derived CDR1 and CDR2 are LGHNA and YSLEER. The CDR3 covers 17 residues.

The chain combines TRBV19 with TRBJ2-7; D is perhaps TRBD2 (5 bases). V gave up 5 bases and J gave up 7 bases, with 9 bases separating them. The CDR3 is 11 amino acids. Germline V gives CDR1 LNHDA, CDR2 SQIVND (reference sequence). CDR3 region: CASSGRGEQYF. The CDR3, as DNA: TGTGCCAGTAGTGGACGGGGAGAGCAGTACTTC.

The chain carries TRBV5-4 and TRBJ1-4, with 9 bases lining up with TRBD1. V lost 4 bases and J lost 8; bases outside the gene matches: 12. Germline CDR1 SGHNT, CDR2 YYREEE (reference sequence). The CDR3 is 16 residues long. CDR3 DNA sequence: TGTGCCAGCAGCGCCAAATCCGGGACAGGGAACGAAAAACTGTTTTTT. Its protein is CASSAKSGTGNEKLFF.

The chain employs TRBV7-2 and TRBJ2-2, with D maybe TRBD2 (7 bases). The germline V gene has CDR1 SGHTA and CDR2 FQGNSA. The CDR3 loop spans 15 amino acids. V was pared by 3 bases and J by 6 bases, with 14 bases between. As DNA, the CDR3 is TGTGCCAGCAGCTTCTCGAGGGGGGGCGCCGGGGAGCTGTTTTTT. Encoded protein: CASSFSRGGAGELFF.

This sequence joins TRBV3-1 (or the pseudogene TRBV3-2) and TRBJ2-5; the match to TRBD2 covers 12 bases. Germline CDR1 LGHDT, CDR2 YNNKEL (reference sequence). This CDR3 has 16 residues. V dropped 0 bases and J dropped 5; count of bases not matched to a gene: 4. The DNA of the CDR3 is TGTGCCAGCAGCCAAGACCTAGCGGGGGGGCCGGAGACCCAGTACTTC. This gives the protein CASSQDLAGGPETQYF.

The chain employs TRBV3-1 (or the pseudogene TRBV3-2) and TRBJ1-3; the match to TRBD1 covers 7 bases. CDR1 is LGHDT and CDR2 is YNNKEL in the germline V gene (reference sequence). V shed 1 base, J shed 1 base, and the junction held 4 bases outside the gene matches. This CDR3 is built from 16 residues. The CDR3 here is CASSQGRQGSGNTIYF. The CDR3 nucleotides are TGTGCCAGCAGCCAAGGTAGACAGGGATCTGGAAACACCATATATTTT.

This chain uses TRBV4-3 with TRBJ1-6; D uncertain. This CDR3 has 17 residues. Germline V gene sequence: CDR1 LGHNA, CDR2 YSLEER. Trimming shortened V by 0 bases and J by 0 bases, and 9 bases separated the two germline ends. DNA for the CDR3: TGCGCCAGCAGCCAAGAAGCGCGGAGCTCCTATAATTCACCCCTCCACTTT. Protein sequence: CASSQEARSSYNSPLHF.

This chain joins TRBV5-1 and TRBJ1-6; D may be TRBD1 (6 bases). The CDR3 is made up of 15 amino acids. V lost 0 bases and J 8 bases, leaving 12 bases between the germline ends. The germline CDR1 and CDR2 sequences are SGHRS and YFSETQ. CDR3 protein: CASSLAGKGDSPLHF. CDR3 in DNA: TGCGCCAGCAGCTTGGCTGGGAAGGGGGATTCACCCCTCCACTTT.

This chain links TRBV7-9 with TRBJ2-3, with D perhaps matching TRBD1 (6 bases). Germline V gene lookup returns CDR1 SEHNR and CDR2 FQNEAQ (reference sequence). The V end was cut by 6 bases, the J end by 5 bases, with 12 bases between. The CDR3 is 13 residues long. The CDR3 sequence is CASRKSRGDTQYF. CDR3 in DNA: TGTGCCAGCAGAAAAAGCAGGGGAGATACGCAGTATTTT.

This rearrangement joins TRBV6-2 or TRBV6-3 to TRBJ2-3; TRBD2 is a possible D gene (5 bases). The CDR3 length is 17 residues. Germline V gives CDR1 MNHEY, CDR2 SVGEGT. Trimming left V 0 bases short and J 2 bases short, with 15 bases between. The CDR3 is CASSYSQGLPFTDTQYF. CDR3 DNA: TGTGCCAGCAGTTACTCGCAAGGACTCCCGTTCACAGATACGCAGTATTTT.

The chain couples TRBV27 to TRBJ2-7; 7 bases fit TRBD1. The V segment lost 4 bases and the J segment 0 bases; nucleotides outside the gene matches: 6. CDR3 length: 15 amino acids. The germline V gene encodes CDR1 MNHEY and CDR2 SMNVEV (reference sequence). CDR3 region: CASSSPGGSSYEQYF. The CDR3 nucleotides read TGTGCCAGCAGTTCCCCAGGGGGAAGCTCCTACGAGCAGTACTTC.

The CDR3 region has the DNA TGTGCCAGCAGCCAAGAGTGGACTAGCGTCTACAATGAGCAGTTCTTC. This translates into CASSQEWTSVYNEQFF. The chain couples TRBV3-1 (or the pseudogene TRBV3-2) to TRBJ2-1, with 9 bases lining up with TRBD2. The CDR3 has 16 amino acids. Per germline, CDR1 LGHDT and CDR2 YNNKEL (reference sequence). V lost 0 bases to trimming and J lost 3 bases; unmatched junction nucleotides: 3.

In regard to this clone: This sample includes further DNA sequences coding for the same CDR3. The chain carries TRBV10-3 and TRBJ2-7; D is unclear. The CDR3 runs to 13 residues. CDR1 and CDR2 (germline): ENHRY, SYGVKD. V was pared by 4 bases and J by 4 bases, with 11 bases between. In nucleotides, the CDR3 is TGTGCCATCAGTGGAGACTCGTTATACGAGCAGTACTTC. It yields the protein CAISGDSLYEQYF.

This chain links TRBV4-1 with TRBJ1-1, with 7 bases aligning to TRBD1. The CDR3 consists of 15 residues. V lost 2 bases to trimming and J lost 2 bases; unmatched junction nucleotides: 5. Germline values: CDR1 MGHRA, CDR2 YSYEKL. In DNA form, the CDR3 reads TGCGCCAGCAGCCAACGGACAGGTTCCAACACTGAAGCTTTCTTT. Protein product: CASSQRTGSNTEAFF.

The chain joins TRBV29-1 to TRBJ2-7; possible D gene TRBD1, 5 bases. V lost 6 bases, J lost 3 bases, and 15 bases lay in between. Germline values: CDR1 SQVTM, CDR2 ANQGSEA. CDR3 size: 13 residues. The CDR3 region is CSVRPDTSYEQYF. Written as DNA, the CDR3 is TGCAGCGTCCGCCCGGACACCAGCTACGAGCAGTACTTC.